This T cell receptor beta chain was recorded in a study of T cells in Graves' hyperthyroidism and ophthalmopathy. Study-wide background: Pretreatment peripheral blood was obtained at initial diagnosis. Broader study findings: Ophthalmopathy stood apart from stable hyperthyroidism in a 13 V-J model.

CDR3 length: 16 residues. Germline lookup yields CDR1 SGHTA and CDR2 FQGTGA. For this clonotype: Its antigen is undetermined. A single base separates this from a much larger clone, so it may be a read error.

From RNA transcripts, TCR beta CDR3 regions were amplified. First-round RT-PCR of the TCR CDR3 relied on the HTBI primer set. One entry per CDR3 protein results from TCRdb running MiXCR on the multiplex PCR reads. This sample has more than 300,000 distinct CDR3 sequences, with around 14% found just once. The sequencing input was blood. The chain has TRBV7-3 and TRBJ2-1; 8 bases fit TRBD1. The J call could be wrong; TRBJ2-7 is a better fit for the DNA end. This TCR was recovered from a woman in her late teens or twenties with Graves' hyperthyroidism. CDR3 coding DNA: TGTGCCAGCAGCGATACAGGGGGGAGCTCCTACAATGAGCAGTACTTC. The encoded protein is CASSDTGGSSYNEQYF.